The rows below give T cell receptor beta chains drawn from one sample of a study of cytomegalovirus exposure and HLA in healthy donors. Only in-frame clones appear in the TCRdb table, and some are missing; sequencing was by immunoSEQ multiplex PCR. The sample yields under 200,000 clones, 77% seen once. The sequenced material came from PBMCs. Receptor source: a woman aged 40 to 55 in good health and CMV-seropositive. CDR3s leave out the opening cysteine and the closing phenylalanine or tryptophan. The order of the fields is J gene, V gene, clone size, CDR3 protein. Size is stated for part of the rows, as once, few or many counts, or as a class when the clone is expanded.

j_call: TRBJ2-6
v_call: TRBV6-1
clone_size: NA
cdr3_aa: ASFAGGTGANVLT

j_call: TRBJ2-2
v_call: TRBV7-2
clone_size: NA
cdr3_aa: ASSSTGGNTGELF

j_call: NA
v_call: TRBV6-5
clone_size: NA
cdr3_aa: ASRSPAYEQY

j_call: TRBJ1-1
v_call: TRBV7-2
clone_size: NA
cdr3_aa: ASSPWEGSKTEAF

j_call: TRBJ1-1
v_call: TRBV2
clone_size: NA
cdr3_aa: ASSGNQGYTEAF

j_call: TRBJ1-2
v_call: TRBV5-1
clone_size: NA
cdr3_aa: ASSLPGNYGYT

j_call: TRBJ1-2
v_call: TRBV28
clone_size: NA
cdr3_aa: ATPGTGEYGYT

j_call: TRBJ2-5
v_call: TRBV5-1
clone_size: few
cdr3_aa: ASSLQGMETQY

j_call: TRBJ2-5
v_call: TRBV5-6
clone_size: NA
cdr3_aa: ASSLNRGQETQY

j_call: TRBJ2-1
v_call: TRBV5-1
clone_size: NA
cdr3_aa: ASSPGAGSSYNEQF

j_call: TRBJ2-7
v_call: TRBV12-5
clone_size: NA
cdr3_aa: ASSPGTGGYEQY

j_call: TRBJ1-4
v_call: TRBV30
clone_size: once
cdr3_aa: AWSEARSPLSGKLF

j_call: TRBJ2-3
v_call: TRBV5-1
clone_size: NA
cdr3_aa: ASSPPSGGPGDTQY

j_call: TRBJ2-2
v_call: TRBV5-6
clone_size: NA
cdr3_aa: ASSSPGGHTGELF

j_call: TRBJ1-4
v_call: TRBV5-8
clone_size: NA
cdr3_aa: ASSLAAAATNEKLF

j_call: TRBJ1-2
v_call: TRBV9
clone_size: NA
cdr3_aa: ASSIREGGGYT

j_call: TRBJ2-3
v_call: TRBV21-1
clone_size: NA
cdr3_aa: ASSKAPGGSTDTQY

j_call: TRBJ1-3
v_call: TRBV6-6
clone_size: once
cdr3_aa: ASSYLSSGNTIY